The 21 T cell receptor beta chains given below trace back to one sample, sequenced in a study of shared clonotypes between healthy human individuals (dated by TCRdb to the early 2020s). The library was prepared using the immunoSEQ multiplex PCR assay. TCRdb holds this immuneACCESS table with in-frame rearrangements only. Some clones are missing; in checked studies, unresolved V genes explain under half, and the rest has no known cause. Recorded for this sample are around 990,000 clones; 77% of them occurred a single time. The ten largest clones add up to more than 0.85% of the sample. Specimen: memory CD4+ T cells from PBMCs. What the cell subset or site label conveys for this sample: CD45RA-negative fraction. These receptors were collected from a man aged 18 to 29 in good health. Some clones in this sample may be carry-over from other donors' samples.

The rearrangement uses TRBV5-1 and TRBJ2-7; D possibly corresponds to TRBD2 (6 bases). The CDR3 is 16 residues long. Looked up from germline, CDR1 is SGHRS and CDR2 is YFSETQ. V was shortened by 0 bases and J by 3 bases, with 16 bases between the two germline ends. The CDR3 DNA is TGCGCCAGCAGCTTGGCTGGACCGGGGGTTGGCTACGAGCAGTACTTC. This translates into CASSLAGPGVGYEQYF.

The chain recombines TRBV21-1 with TRBJ1-2; the tabulated D call, TRBD1, remains unverified against the DNA. TRBV21-1 is labeled a pseudogene. This CDR3 has 16 amino acids. The CDR3 region has the DNA TGTGCCAGCAGCAATGGGTCCCCACAGGGTAACTATGGCTACACCTTC. This sequence encodes CASSNGSPQGNYGYTF.

This chain links TRBV9 with TRBJ1-3; TRBD1 agrees at 7 bases. CDR3 length: 16 residues. The J segment lost 0 bases and the V segment lost 7 bases, leaving 10 bases of the junction unmatched. CDR1 is SGDLS and CDR2 is YYNGEE in the germline V gene. The CDR3 is CASAGGQPISGNTIYF. The CDR3 region has the DNA TGTGCCAGCGCGGGGGGACAGCCGATCTCTGGAAACACCATATATTTT.

This clone occurred once. The V gene is TRBV12-5, the J gene TRBJ2-1, with 9 bases aligning to TRBD2. V was pared by 5 bases and J by 8 bases, with 10 bases of the junction left unmatched. The germline V gene encodes CDR1 LGHNT and CDR2 FRNRAP. The length of the CDR3 is 15 residues. As DNA, the CDR3 is TGTGCTAGTGGTACCGGGACTAGCTTCCAAGATGAGCAGTTCTTC. Translating gives CASGTGTSFQDEQFF.

The chain carries TRBV4-2 and TRBJ2-1; 9 bases fit TRBD2. This CDR3 is 16 amino acids long. V gave up 0 bases and J gave up 7 bases; unmatched junction bases: 7. The V gene's germline CDR1 is LGHNA and CDR2 YNFKEQ. The CDR3 spells CASSQDTAGGVNEQFF. The CDR3 nucleotides are TGTGCCAGCAGCCAAGATACAGCGGGAGGCGTGAATGAGCAGTTCTTC.

The chain carries TRBV5-1 and TRBJ2-5; 8 bases match TRBD1. CDR1 is SGHRS and CDR2 is YFSETQ in the germline V gene. J lost 1 base, V lost 4 bases, and 6 bases had no gene match. This CDR3 is 15 amino acids long. CDR3 region: CASSTFGQGQETQYF. The CDR3 DNA reads as TGCGCCAGCAGCACCTTCGGACAGGGCCAAGAGACCCAGTACTTC.

V gene TRBV27 combines with J gene TRBJ2-7, with 8 bases aligning to TRBD2. In germline, CDR1 is MNHEY, CDR2 SMNVEV (reference sequence). V lost 7 bases to trimming and J lost 4 bases; unmatched junction nucleotides: 6. This CDR3 region has 13 residues. The DNA of the CDR3 is TGTGCCAGCATGGGGGGCGGGGGGTACGAGCAGTACTTC. Translated, it gives CASMGGGGYEQYF.

The table lists this clone with a few counts. This clone may be a read error of a much larger clone one base away. V gene TRBV28 combines with J gene TRBJ1-5; 9 positions match TRBD1. The CDR3 has 14 residues. After removal of 6 bases from V and 4 bases from J, the junction contained 4 bases not matched to a gene. The germline CDR1 and CDR2 sequences are MDHEN and SYDVKM. CDR3 region: CASSSGTGNQPQHF. The CDR3 DNA reads TGTGCCAGCAGCTCCGGGACAGGGAATCAGCCCCAGCATTTT.

The rearrangement uses TRBV5-1 and TRBJ1-3; D is unclear. Germline V gene lookup returns CDR1 SGHRS and CDR2 YFSETQ. The ends were cut back, 0 bases at V and 3 bases at J, with 10 bases in the middle. The CDR3 consists of 15 residues. The CDR3 bases are TGCGCCAGCAGCTTGGTTCCTGGGGATGGAAACACCATATATTTT. Its protein product is CASSLVPGDGNTIYF.

V and J are TRBV28 and TRBJ1-1; 10 bases line up with TRBD1. There are 16 residues in the CDR3. V lost 3 bases and J lost 6; bases outside the gene matches: 10. Germline assignment: CDR1 MDHEN and CDR2 SYDVKM. The CDR3 sequence is CASSFPWGGQGSEAFF. CDR3 nucleotide sequence: TGTGCCAGCAGTTTTCCCTGGGGGGGACAGGGGTCTGAAGCTTTCTTT.

V and J are TRBV9 and TRBJ2-1, with D perhaps TRBD1 (6 bases). The CDR3 is 15 residues long. V was cut by 4 bases and J by 1 base, with 12 bases left in between. CDR1 SGDLS and CDR2 YYNGEE come from the germline V gene. In nucleotides, the CDR3 is TGTGCCAGCAGCACAGGGTTAGGTTCCTACAATGAGCAGTTCTTC. As protein: CASSTGLGSYNEQFF.

The V call is TRBV5-4, the J call TRBJ2-7, with D hard to call. Trimming left V 1 base short and J 0 bases short, with 11 bases between. Germline V CDR1 and CDR2: SGHNT, YYREEE (reference sequence). This CDR3 contains 15 residues. This CDR3 is CASSLSGSGSYEQYF. In DNA, the CDR3 is TGTGCCAGCAGCTTGTCGGGTTCAGGCTCCTACGAGCAGTACTTC.

The rearrangement joins TRBV7-8 to TRBJ2-2; no reliable D call. Per germline, CDR1 SGHVS and CDR2 FQNEAQ. The CDR3 contains 15 residues. Trimming pared 1 base from V and 5 bases from J, leaving 11 bases between. In nucleotides, the CDR3 is TGTGCCAGCAGCTTAGGACGGGTAGGGACCGGGGAGCTGTTTTTT. This codes for CASSLGRVGTGELFF.

This rearrangement joins TRBV28 to TRBJ2-4, with D maybe TRBD2 (5 bases). V lost 2 bases and J lost 7, with 9 bases in between. This CDR3 is 13 amino acids long. Per the germline V gene, CDR1 is MDHEN and CDR2 is SYDVKM. CDR3 coding DNA: TGTGCCAGCAGTTTAACTAGGAGGAACATTCAGTACTTC. Translating it yields CASSLTRRNIQYF.

The rearrangement joins TRBV15 to TRBJ1-4; 10 positions agree with TRBD1. Germline lookup yields CDR1 LNHNV and CDR2 YYDKDF (reference sequence). Trimming at V came to 1 base and at J to 8 bases, leaving 7 bases not matched to a gene. This CDR3 is 16 amino acids long. The CDR3 bases are TGTGCCACCAGCAGAGCGTACGGGACAGGGGAAGAAAAACTGTTTTTT. This encodes CATSRAYGTGEEKLFF.

V gene TRBV28 combines with J gene TRBJ1-4, with D maybe TRBD1 (5 bases). Germline V gives CDR1 MDHEN, CDR2 SYDVKM. The CDR3 spans 15 residues. V lost 2 bases to trimming and J lost 8 bases, with 15 bases between them. CDR3 amino acids: CASSLGGADKEKLFF. DNA of the CDR3: TGTGCCAGCAGTTTAGGAGGGGCGGATAAGGAAAAACTGTTTTTT.

The V call is TRBV6-6, the J call TRBJ2-1; 8 nucleotides align to TRBD2. This CDR3 spans 15 amino acids. The junction had 9 bases not matched to a gene; V was cut back by 5 bases and J by 6 bases. Looked up from germline, CDR1 is MNHNY and CDR2 is SVGAGI (reference sequence). CDR3 loop: CASSHGLAGSNEQFF. The CDR3 DNA sequence: TGTGCCAGCAGTCATGGACTAGCTGGTTCCAATGAGCAGTTCTTC.

The rearrangement links TRBV6-1 to TRBJ1-2; D remains ambiguous. The CDR3 is 15 residues long. Trimming left V 6 bases short and J 5 bases short, with 19 bases between. Germline V gene sequence: CDR1 MNHNS, CDR2 SASEGT. The chain's CDR3 is CASSGFRSLDYGYTF. CDR3 coding DNA: TGTGCCAGCAGCGGATTCCGCTCCCTTGATTATGGCTACACCTTC.

This clone occurred a few times. This rearrangement joins TRBV5-1 to TRBJ1-1; a weak D match, TRBD1 (6 bases). Trimming shortened V by 6 bases and J by 5 bases, and 17 bases separated the two germline ends. Germline loops: CDR1 SGHRS, CDR2 YFSETQ. The CDR3 is made up of 14 amino acids. The CDR3 DNA is TGCGCCAGCAATCAGGGGACGGGGGGAACTGAAGCTTTCTTT. Its translation is CASNQGTGGTEAFF. The variable domain in full, with the rest retrieved from reference TRBV5-1 and TRBJ1-1, is KAGVTQTPRYLIKTRGQQVTLSCSPISGHRSVSWYQQTPGQGLQFLFEYFSETQRNKGNFPGRFSGRQFSNSRSEMNVSTLELGDSALYLCASNQGTGGTEAFFGQGTRLTVV.

The sample holds many counts of this clone. Other DNA variants within this sample encode the same CDR3. The chain carries TRBV11-2 and TRBJ2-1; D is ambiguous. CDR1 and CDR2 (germline): SGHAT, FQNNGV. The CDR3 covers 13 residues. V shed 3 bases and J shed 3 bases, with 6 bases lying between them. CDR3 nucleotides: TGTGCCAGCAGCTTGGGCGGCTACAATGAGCAGTTCTTC. Protein sequence: CASSLGGYNEQFF.

This rearrangement joins TRBV5-1 to TRBJ1-1; the D gene is possibly TRBD1 (5 bases). Deletions cut 2 bases from V and 3 bases from J, with 11 bases between. Germline lookup yields CDR1 SGHRS and CDR2 YFSETQ. The CDR3 is 14 amino acids. The CDR3 loop reads CASSFTGEDTEAFF. CDR3 nucleotide sequence: TGCGCCAGCAGCTTTACAGGCGAGGACACTGAAGCTTTCTTT.